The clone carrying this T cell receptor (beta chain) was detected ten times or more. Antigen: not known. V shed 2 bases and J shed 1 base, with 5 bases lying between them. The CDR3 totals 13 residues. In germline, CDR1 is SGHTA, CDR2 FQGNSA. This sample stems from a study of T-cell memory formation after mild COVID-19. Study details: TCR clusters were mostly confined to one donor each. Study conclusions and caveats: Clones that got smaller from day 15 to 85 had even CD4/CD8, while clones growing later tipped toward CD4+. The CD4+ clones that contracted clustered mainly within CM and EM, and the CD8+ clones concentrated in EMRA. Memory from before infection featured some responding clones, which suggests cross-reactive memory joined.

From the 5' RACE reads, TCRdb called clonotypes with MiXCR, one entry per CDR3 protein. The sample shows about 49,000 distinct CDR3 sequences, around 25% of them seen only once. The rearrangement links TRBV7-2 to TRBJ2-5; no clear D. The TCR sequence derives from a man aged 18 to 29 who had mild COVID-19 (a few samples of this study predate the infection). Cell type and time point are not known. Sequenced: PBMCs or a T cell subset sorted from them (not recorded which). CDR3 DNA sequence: TGTGCCAGCAGCTTATGGGGCCAAGAGACCCAGTACTTC. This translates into CASSLWGQETQYF.